Shown below are 30 T cell receptor beta chains from a single sample sequenced in a study of T cells in Graves' hyperthyroidism and ophthalmopathy. TCR beta CDR3 regions were amplified from RNA. HTBI primers were used for first-round RT-PCR of the TCR CDR3. TCRdb independently ran MiXCR on the multiplex PCR reads; one entry per CDR3 protein. The sample lists 400,000 or so distinct CDR3 sequences; around an eighth were seen once. The sample comprised blood. The receptor source for this set is a man aged 45-65 years with Graves' ophthalmopathy.

This clonotype was seen a few times. The chain joins TRBV24-1 to TRBJ2-5; 7 positions match TRBD2. Germline V gene sequence: CDR1 KGHDR, CDR2 SFDVKD. With V trimmed by 4 bases and J by 2 bases, 15 bases remained unmatched. CDR3 length equals 18 residues. The CDR3 protein is CATSDSRSRDYQQETQYF. The CDR3 nucleotides read TGTGCCACCAGTGACTCACGATCCCGGGACTACCAACAAGAGACCCAGTACTTC.

This clonotype was recorded many times. This rearrangement joins TRBV28 to TRBJ2-3; tentatively, D is TRBD2 (5 bases). The germline V and J ends were trimmed by 9 bases and 4 bases, with 20 bases remaining between them. The CDR3 spans 15 residues. The germline V gene encodes CDR1 MDHEN and CDR2 SYDVKM. The CDR3 bases are TGTGCCAGTGGCGGCCTGGAGAGGGTGGCAGATACGCAGTATTTT. It yields the protein CASGGLERVADTQYF. Full variable domain (rest looked up from reference TRBV28 and TRBJ2-3): DVKVTQSSRYLVKRTGEKVFLECVQDMDHENMFWYRQDPGLGLRLIYFSYDVKMKEKGDIPEGYSVSREKKERFSLILESASTNQTSMYLCASGGLERVADTQYFGPGTRLTVL.

In regard to this clonotype: Being one base from a much bigger clone, this may be a read error. This chain connects TRBV6-1 to TRBJ2-5, with 7 bases lining up with TRBD1. The CDR3 loop spans 13 amino acids. Germline V gene data show CDR1 as MNHNS and CDR2 as SASEGT. DNA of the CDR3: TGTGTCAGCGAGGACAGGCTCGGAGAGACCCAGTACTTC. This translates into CVSEDRLGETQYF.

This clonotype was detected ten times or more. The chain links TRBV3-1 to TRBJ2-1; 7 nucleotides line up with TRBD2. V trimming: 6 bases; J trimming: 3 bases; junction bases outside the gene matches: 5. Germline assignment: CDR1 LGHDT and CDR2 YNNKEL (reference sequence). The CDR3 is 14 residues long. The CDR3 DNA sequence: TGTGCCAGCAGTTCTAGCGGAATCTACAATGAGCAGTTCTTC. It specifies CASSSSGIYNEQFF.

Turning to this clonotype: A much larger clone lies a single base off, so this may be a read error. This chain uses TRBV29-1 with TRBJ2-1, with 10 bases lining up with TRBD2. Trimming cost V 8 bases and J 8 bases; bases outside gene matches: 15. From germline, CDR1 is SQVTM and CDR2 ANQGSEA. This CDR3 region has 15 residues. CDR3 protein: CSPCPPSGSDYEQFF. The CDR3 DNA reads TGCAGCCCCTGCCCACCTAGCGGGAGTGACTATGAGCAGTTCTTC.

This clonotype was recorded many times. V is TRBV6-1 and J is TRBJ1-2; 9 bases agree with TRBD1. The CDR3 length is 13 residues. V shed 7 bases and J 8 bases; nucleotides not matched to a gene: 8. Germline CDR1 reads MNHNS; CDR2 reads SASEGT. The chain's CDR3 is CASTPGTGNGYTF. CDR3 nucleotides: TGTGCCAGCACACCCGGGACAGGGAACGGCTACACCTTC.

This clonotype was observed at least ten times. The chain has TRBV2 and TRBJ1-5; 8 positions agree with TRBD1. The germline CDR1 and CDR2 sequences are SNHLY and FYNNEI. The CDR3 has 14 residues. V lost 6 bases and J lost 3; bases outside the gene matches: 4. The CDR3 DNA is TGTGCCAGCAGAAAGGACAGGGACAATCAGCCCCAGCATTTT. Its translation is CASRKDRDNQPQHF.

This clonotype has a handful of counts. This chain uses TRBV5-6 with TRBJ2-7, with TRBD2 identical over 15 bases. V lost 4 bases and J lost 1; bases outside the gene matches: 9. CDR3 length: 18 residues. The germline gives CDR1 SGHDT, CDR2 YYEEEE. CDR3 sequence reads: CASSRGGLAGGPSYEQYF. Here the CDR3 DNA reads TGTGCCAGCAGCCGGGGGGGACTAGCGGGAGGTCCTTCCTACGAGCAGTACTTC.

J is TRBJ2-2 and V is TRBV20-1, with 11 bases fitting TRBD2. CDR3 length: 15 amino acids. Germline lookup yields CDR1 DFQATT and CDR2 SNEGSKA (reference sequence). J lost 5 bases, V lost 5 bases, and 7 bases had no gene match. CDR3 in amino acids: CSARTSGWGTGELFF. Here the CDR3 DNA reads TGCAGTGCTCGGACTAGCGGGTGGGGGACCGGGGAGCTGTTTTTT.

This clonotype was detected ten times or more. V and J are TRBV20-1 and TRBJ2-4; 11 nucleotides agree with TRBD2. CDR3 length: 17 amino acids. V was clipped by 0 bases and J by 6 bases; unmatched bases: 10. Germline V CDR1 and CDR2: DFQATT, SNEGSKA (reference sequence). The CDR3 DNA reads TGCAGTGCTAGAGATTCCCTAGCGGGAGGTAATAGAAACATTCAGTACTTC. It codes for CSARDSLAGGNRNIQYF.

This clonotype was picked up a small number of times. The chain is built from TRBV19 and TRBJ1-2, with D uncertain. The CDR3 spans 14 residues. Germline V CDR1 and CDR2: LNHDA, SQIVND (reference sequence). V lost 4 bases and J 7 bases, leaving 16 bases between the germline ends. This chain's CDR3 is CASSTRKDHTGYTF. The CDR3 bases are TGTGCCAGTAGTACGCGAAAAGATCACACTGGCTACACCTTC.

This clonotype occurred many times. The chain is built from TRBV29-1 and TRBJ1-5, with 9 bases identical to TRBD1. Germline lookup yields CDR1 SQVTM and CDR2 ANQGSEA. CDR3 length: 15 residues. V shed 1 base and J 1 base; nucleotides not matched to a gene: 2. CDR3 nucleotides: TGCAGCGTTGAAGGGGACAGGGACAGCAATCAGCCCCAGCATTTT. It codes for CSVEGDRDSNQPQHF.

This clonotype was observed a few times. The rearrangement joins TRBV10-2 to TRBJ2-1; D ambiguous. Germline V lookup: CDR1 WSHSY, CDR2 SAAADI. The CDR3 totals 15 residues. The germline V and J ends were trimmed by 2 bases and 2 bases, with 10 bases remaining between them. The CDR3 is CASSEPPQAYNEQFF. In DNA, the CDR3 is TGCGCCAGCAGTGAGCCCCCTCAAGCCTACAATGAGCAGTTCTTC.

This clonotype turned up a few times. Since a much larger clone is just one base distant, this may be a read error. V usage is TRBV28 and J usage is TRBJ1-6, with 9 bases aligning to TRBD1. The CDR3 totals 15 residues. Germline loops: CDR1 MDHEN, CDR2 SYDVKM. This CDR3 is CASRTTGTGSSPPHF. In DNA form, the CDR3 reads TGTGCCAGCAGGACTACCGGGACAGGGAGTTCACCCCCCCACTTT.

V is TRBV19 and J is TRBJ2-1; 11 bases are a match to TRBD2. This CDR3 contains 16 residues. V lost 4 bases, J lost 3 bases, and 5 bases stayed unmatched. Germline assignment: CDR1 LNHDA and CDR2 SQIVND (reference sequence). The CDR3 sequence: CASSNIAGGLYNEQFF. The CDR3 bases are TGTGCCAGTAGTAATATAGCGGGAGGGCTCTACAATGAGCAGTTCTTC.

Ten or more counts support this clonotype. The chain employs TRBV3-1 and TRBJ2-4; D might be TRBD1 (6 bases). The CDR3 is 14 residues long. The V and J ends lost 4 bases and 8 bases respectively, with 15 bases between them. Germline lookup yields CDR1 LGHDT and CDR2 YNNKEL (reference sequence). CDR3 amino acids: CASSLRGSGDIQYF. The CDR3 DNA sequence: TGTGCCAGCAGCCTCAGGGGATCCGGAGACATTCAGTACTTC.

The V call is TRBV6-7, the J call TRBJ1-5, with a tentative D call TRBD1 (5 bases). TRBV6-7 is an ORF, and what it does is uncertain. This CDR3 has 13 amino acids. CDR3 bases: TGTGCAATCTTCCGGGACAGCAATCAGCCCCAGCATTTT. It specifies CAIFRDSNQPQHF.

In its sample, this clonotype was seen many times. The genes are TRBV5-8 and TRBJ2-7; D is unclear. Per germline, CDR1 SGHTS and CDR2 YDEGEE. V was clipped by 4 bases and J by 3 bases, with 17 bases between them. This CDR3 comprises 15 residues. This CDR3 reads CASSLGWGSDYEQYF. The CDR3 DNA follows: TGTGCCAGCAGCCTGGGCTGGGGTTCGGACTACGAGCAGTACTTC.

This clonotype was counted ten times or more. The V call is TRBV19, the J call TRBJ1-5, with a tentative D call TRBD1 (6 bases). The germline V gene encodes CDR1 LNHDA and CDR2 SQIVND (reference sequence). This CDR3 contains 15 residues. Trimming cost V 5 bases and J 4 bases, with 15 bases left between them. The CDR3 sequence: CASSVTGTSNQPQHF. As DNA, the CDR3 is TGTGCCAGTAGTGTGACCGGGACAAGTAATCAGCCCCAGCATTTT.

This clonotype was observed at least ten times. The chain joins TRBV24-1 to TRBJ2-7; 9 bases fit TRBD2. Germline values: CDR1 KGHDR, CDR2 SFDVKD. This CDR3 comprises 16 residues. V dropped 1 base and J dropped 0; count of bases not matched to a gene: 3. The CDR3 sequence: CATSDFPGLASYEQYF. The CDR3 DNA reads as TGTGCCACCAGTGATTTTCCGGGACTAGCCTCCTACGAGCAGTACTTC.

This clonotype has a count of ten or more. V gene TRBV7-6 combines with J gene TRBJ1-3; D not resolved. Germline CDR1 reads SGHVS; CDR2 reads FNYEAQ. The CDR3 sequence is 18 residues long. V was cut by 1 base and J by 0 bases, with 16 bases left in between. The CDR3 nucleotides read TGTGCCAGCAGCTTAGTTTTTGGCAGCCTCATCTCTGGAAACACCATATATTTT. Its translation: CASSLVFGSLISGNTIYF.

This clonotype was detected many times. The chain carries TRBV12-3 or TRBV12-4 and TRBJ2-1; TRBD2 might be the D (5 bases). The CDR3 runs to 15 residues. V was clipped by 1 base and J by 2 bases, with 9 bases between them. For the CDR3, the DNA is TGTGCCAGCAGTTTAGAAGCGGAGCCCTACAATGAGCAGTTCTTC. Translated, it gives CASSLEAEPYNEQFF.

In DNA, the CDR3 is TGTGCCAGCAGCTTGGGCGTGGCGCAGGGAGCCGGGGAGCTGTTTTTT. Protein product: CASSLGVAQGAGELFF. V gene TRBV5-5 combines with J gene TRBJ2-2; either TRBD1 or TRBD2 may supply D (5 bases each). The V gene lost 0 bases and the J gene lost 6 bases, with 15 bases spanning the gap. Germline CDR1 is SGHKS and CDR2 is YYEKEE (reference sequence). CDR3 length equals 16 residues.

This clonotype has ten or more counts. The rearrangement links TRBV30 to TRBJ2-7; the D is unclear. CDR3 length: 12 amino acids. Germline V gene data show CDR1 as GTSNPN and CDR2 as SVGIG (reference sequence). V lost 1 base, J lost 2 bases, and 6 bases lay in between. This CDR3 reads CAWSDQPYEQYF. As DNA, the CDR3 is TGTGCCTGGAGTGATCAGCCCTACGAGCAGTACTTC.

This clonotype was detected many times. The V and J genes are TRBV19 and TRBJ1-1, with TRBD1 matching 7 bases. CDR3 length: 16 amino acids. Germline trimming cut 1 base from V and 0 bases from J; bases unmatched to any gene: 5. The germline V gene has CDR1 LNHDA and CDR2 SQIVND (reference sequence). The CDR3 DNA reads TGTGCCAGTAGTATAGGGACAGGCATGATGAACACTGAAGCTTTCTTT. Translating it yields CASSIGTGMMNTEAFF.

This clonotype was detected only a few times. The rearrangement joins TRBV5-1 to TRBJ2-5, with D possibly TRBD1 on 6 matching bases. CDR1 is SGHRS and CDR2 is YFSETQ in the germline V gene. With 4 bases removed from V and 0 bases from J, the gap between germline ends came to 10 bases. The CDR3 spans 14 residues. CDR3 in amino acids: CASSLGQYQETQYF. CDR3 nucleotide sequence: TGCGCCAGCAGCCTAGGACAGTACCAAGAGACCCAGTACTTC.

In its sample, this clonotype was seen many times. The chain recombines TRBV7-3 with TRBJ2-5; D is perhaps TRBD1 (5 bases). This CDR3 region has 15 residues. From germline, CDR1 is SGHTA and CDR2 FQGTGA. Trimming cost V 1 base and J 5 bases, with 14 bases left between them. CDR3: CASSLSSGAGETQYF. For the CDR3, the DNA is TGTGCCAGCAGCTTAAGTTCTGGGGCTGGGGAGACCCAGTACTTC.

This clonotype has just a few counts. The rearrangement links TRBV29-1 to TRBJ1-1, with D uncertain. This CDR3 has 14 amino acids. Germline values: CDR1 SQVTM, CDR2 ANQGSEA. The ends were cut back, 6 bases at V and 7 bases at J, with 21 bases in the middle. The CDR3 loop is CSVLETLTNYEAFF. CDR3 coding DNA: TGCAGCGTCCTAGAAACCTTAACTAACTATGAAGCTTTCTTT.

This clonotype was seen repeatedly, ten times or more. This rearrangement joins TRBV6-1 to TRBJ2-1; 8 bases fit TRBD2. Looked up from germline, CDR1 is MNHNS and CDR2 is SASEGT. The length of the CDR3 is 16 residues. V dropped 4 bases and J dropped 6; count of bases not matched to a gene: 11. The CDR3 DNA sequence: TGTGCCAGCAGTGCGACCCGAGCGGGAGCCGGCAATGAGCAGTTCTTC. It specifies CASSATRAGAGNEQFF.

This clonotype was picked up many times. The rearrangement links TRBV5-1 to TRBJ2-3; 7 bases fit TRBD2. Germline CDR1 reads SGHRS; CDR2 reads YFSETQ. V was pared by 4 bases and J by 0 bases, with 5 bases of the junction left unmatched. The CDR3 covers 15 residues. DNA for the CDR3: TGCGCCAGCAGCGGTCTAGCGGTTAGCACAGATACGCAGTATTTT. Translated, it gives CASSGLAVSTDTQYF.